The 13 T cell receptor beta chains listed next were all sequenced from one sample in a study of T cell responses to AZD1222 COVID-19 vaccine. Sequencing was performed with immunoSEQ multiplex PCR; in TCRdb, only in-frame clones are kept and a portion is missing. The table has around 150,000 clones, around 84% seen once. This sample comprised peripheral blood, obtained on day 0 of AZD1222 vaccination. These receptors were obtained from an adult in good health.

About this clone itself: Lacking the conserved final phenylalanine or tryptophan, this CDR3 likely reflects a read error. It is unclear where the CDR3 begins or ends on the DNA, so no DNA is shown, and the CDR3 is as TCRdb lists it. This chain links TRBV23-1 with TRBJ2-7. TRBV23-1 is noted as an ORF with a role that remains uncertain. The CDR3 comprises 9 residues, both ends counted. Here the CDR3 reads CASRGSSSI.

This sequence joins TRBV7-3 and TRBJ1-1; 7 nucleotides agree with TRBD1. In germline, CDR1 is SGHTA, CDR2 FQGTGA. This CDR3 comprises 15 residues. V shed 0 bases and J 0 bases; nucleotides not matched to a gene: 1. The CDR3 loop is CASSLTGTVNTEAFF. DNA for the CDR3: TGTGCCAGCAGCTTAACCGGGACAGTGAACACTGAAGCTTTCTTT.

This rearrangement joins TRBV30 to TRBJ1-5; 7 positions match TRBD1. Trimming at V came to 2 bases and at J to 4 bases, leaving 5 bases not matched to a gene. The CDR3 extends over 14 amino acids. CDR1 GTSNPN and CDR2 SVGIG come from the germline V gene (reference sequence). CDR3 coding DNA: TGTGCCTGGAGTACGGGCAGGGGGAATCAGCCCCAGCATTTT. Translated, it gives CAWSTGRGNQPQHF.

This sequence joins TRBV6-5 and TRBJ2-1; 8 bases line up with TRBD2. Germline V gene sequence: CDR1 MNHEY, CDR2 SVGAGI. The ends lost 7 bases at V and 7 bases at J; junction bases unmatched: 9. This CDR3 region has 14 residues. CDR3 in amino acids: CASKDSGARNEQFF. In nucleotides, the CDR3 is TGTGCCAGCAAAGATAGCGGGGCGAGAAATGAGCAGTTCTTC.

This chain uses TRBV5-4 with TRBJ1-1, with 9 bases fitting TRBD1. The V segment lost 0 bases and the J segment 0 bases; nucleotides outside the gene matches: 3. The CDR3 is made up of 16 amino acids. Looked up from germline, CDR1 is SGHNT and CDR2 is YYREEE (reference sequence). For the CDR3, the DNA is TGTGCCAGCAGCTTGGGGGACAGGGCCCTGAACACTGAAGCTTTCTTT. It encodes CASSLGDRALNTEAFF.

This clone was counted only a few times. J is TRBJ1-4 and V is TRBV5-6, with D possibly being TRBD1 (5 bases). Trimming left V 0 bases short and J 3 bases short, with 6 bases between. This CDR3 is built from 14 residues. Germline V CDR1 and CDR2: SGHDT, YYEEEE. The CDR3 spells CASSLAGANEKLFF. CDR3 nucleotide sequence: TGTGCCAGCAGCTTGGCGGGGGCTAATGAAAAACTGTTTTTT.

This clone showed up just a few times. The chain uses TRBV5-1 and TRBJ1-6; D possibly corresponds to TRBD1 (5 bases). Trimming cost V 0 bases and J 5 bases, with 6 bases left between them. This CDR3 is built from 14 residues. Germline CDR1 SGHRS, CDR2 YFSETQ. The CDR3 region has the DNA TGCGCCAGCAGCTTGGAAGGGGATAATTCACCCCTCCACTTT. Its translation is CASSLEGDNSPLHF.

V gene TRBV28 combines with J gene TRBJ1-2; TRBD1 might be the D (6 bases). The CDR3 spans 13 residues. CDR1 MDHEN and CDR2 SYDVKM come from the germline V gene. V was trimmed by 5 bases and J by 4 bases, leaving 11 bases between them. The CDR3 loop reads CASSMGGSYGYTF. The DNA for the CDR3 is TGTGCCAGCAGTATGGGGGGCAGCTATGGCTACACCTTC.

Only one count was recorded for this clone. The chain recombines TRBV3-1 (or the pseudogene TRBV3-2) with TRBJ1-1; 7 bases align to TRBD1. CDR1 is LGHDT and CDR2 is YNNKEL in the germline V gene (reference sequence). The V and J ends lost 5 bases and 1 base, in that order; junction bases with no gene match: 4. The CDR3 is made up of 14 amino acids. This CDR3 is CASSFRTGNTEAFF. The CDR3 nucleotides read TGTGCCAGCAGCTTCCGGACAGGGAACACTGAAGCTTTCTTT.

The rearrangement links TRBV3-1 (or the pseudogene TRBV3-2) to TRBJ1-5, with a weak D call TRBD1 (5 bases). CDR3 size: 15 residues. Germline V CDR1 and CDR2: LGHDT, YNNKEL (reference sequence). With 4 bases removed from V and 4 bases from J, the gap between germline ends came to 14 bases. CDR3: CASSPGTGPNQPQHF. The CDR3 nucleotides read TGTGCCAGCAGCCCAGGGACGGGGCCAAATCAGCCCCAGCATTTT.

V and J are TRBV28 and TRBJ1-4; D unclear. Germline-derived CDR1 and CDR2 are MDHEN and SYDVKM. With 2 bases removed from V and 0 bases from J, the gap between germline ends came to 7 bases. The CDR3 loop spans 15 amino acids. The CDR3 region is CASSLVVATNEKLFF. The CDR3 DNA follows: TGTGCCAGCAGTTTAGTGGTTGCAACTAATGAAAAACTGTTTTTT.

The chain is built from TRBV5-1 and TRBJ2-2, with 7 bases identical to TRBD1. The V and J ends lost 1 base and 6 bases, in that order; junction bases with no gene match: 9. The CDR3 runs 16 residues. The germline CDR1 and CDR2 sequences are SGHRS and YFSETQ. Here the CDR3 reads CASSLQGTAQAGELFF. The CDR3, as DNA: TGCGCCAGCAGCTTGCAGGGGACAGCTCAAGCCGGGGAGCTGTTTTTT.

The chain links TRBV28 to TRBJ1-2; possibly TRBD1 for D (6 bases). Germline V gene data show CDR1 as MDHEN and CDR2 as SYDVKM. The CDR3 is 14 amino acids. The V gene lost 8 bases and the J gene lost 3 bases, with 16 bases spanning the gap. CDR3: CASRGGGEDYGYTF. CDR3 sequence (DNA): TGTGCCAGCCGGGGAGGGGGTGAAGACTATGGCTACACCTTC.